This T cell receptor (beta chain) was recovered during a study of blood T cells in healthy people across ages. A second roughly 6 to 12 cycle PCR used barcoded and J-beta primers. TCRdb used MiXCR to reprocess the 5' RACE reads, holding one entry per CDR3 protein. The sample has roughly 800,000 distinct CDR3 sequences; roughly 53% are singletons. The sequenced sample was blood. This sequence was found in a man at least 80 years old in good health.

In DNA, the CDR3 is TGTGCCAGCAGCGCGGGACTACCGCTTGGGGACAGATACGCGTATTTT. Protein product: CASSAGLPLGDRYAYF. The chain combines TRBV9 with TRBJ2-3, with D perhaps matching TRBD1 or TRBD2 (7 bases each). This CDR3 is 16 amino acids long. Deletions cut 3 bases from V and 14 bases from J, with 28 bases between. CDR1 is SGDLS and CDR2 is YYNGEE in the germline V gene.